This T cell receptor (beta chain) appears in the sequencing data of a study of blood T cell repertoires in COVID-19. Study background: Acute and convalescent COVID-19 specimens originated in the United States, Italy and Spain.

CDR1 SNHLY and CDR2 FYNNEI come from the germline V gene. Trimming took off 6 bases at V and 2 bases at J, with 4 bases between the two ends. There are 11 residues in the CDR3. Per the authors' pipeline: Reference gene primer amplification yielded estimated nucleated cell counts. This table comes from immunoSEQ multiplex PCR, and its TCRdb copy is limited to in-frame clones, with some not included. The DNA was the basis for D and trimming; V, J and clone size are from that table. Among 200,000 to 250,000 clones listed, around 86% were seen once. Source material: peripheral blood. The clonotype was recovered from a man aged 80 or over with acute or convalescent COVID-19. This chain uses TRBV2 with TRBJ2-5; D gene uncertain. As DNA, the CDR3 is TGTGCCAGCAGCTATCAAGAGACCCAGTACTTC. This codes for CASSYQETQYF.